Reported below is one TCR beta chain. Its cognate antigen is unknown. This sample is part of a study of human T cells and chemical hapten exposure. CDR1 and CDR2 (germline): SGHKS, YYEKEE (reference sequence). The CDR3 totals 13 residues. V gave up 0 bases and J gave up 3 bases, with 3 bases separating them. Regarding time point: patch test 3, about 24 weeks after DPC sensitization. The treatment denotes: therapeutic diphenylcyclopropenone sensitization with weekly scalp DPC. TCRdb processed the RACE reads anew with MiXCR; each CDR3 protein has one entry. The data contain 210,000 or so distinct CDR3 sequences, 24% of them singletons. Whole-study results and caveats: A positive correlation with patch test score was shown by PT1 expanded TCR counts. While controls formed fewer of them, expanded TCRs formed significantly more large CDR3 similarity clusters.

The chain combines TRBV5-5 with TRBJ1-4; D ambiguous. The sequencing used whole blood, collected in connection with sensitization to the hapten diphenylcyclopropenone (DPC). The TCR originated in a woman aged 40 to 55 with alopecia areata. Some clones in this sample may be carry-over from other donors' samples. The CDR3 DNA sequence: TGTGCCAGCAGCTTGGTGCCTAATGAAAAACTGTTTTTT. This encodes CASSLVPNEKLFF.